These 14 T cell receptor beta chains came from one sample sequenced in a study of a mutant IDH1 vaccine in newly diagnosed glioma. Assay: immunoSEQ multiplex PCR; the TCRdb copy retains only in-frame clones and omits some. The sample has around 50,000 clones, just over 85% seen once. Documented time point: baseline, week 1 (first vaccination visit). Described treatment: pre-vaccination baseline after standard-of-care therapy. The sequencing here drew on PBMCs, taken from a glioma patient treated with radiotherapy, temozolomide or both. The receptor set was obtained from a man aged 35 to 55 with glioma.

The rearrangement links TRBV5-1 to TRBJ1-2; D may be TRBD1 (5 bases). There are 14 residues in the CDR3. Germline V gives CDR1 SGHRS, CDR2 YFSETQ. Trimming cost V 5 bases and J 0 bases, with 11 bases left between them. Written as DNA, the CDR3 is TGCGCCAGCAGGGGTTCGACAGCTAACTATGGCTACACCTTC. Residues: CASRGSTANYGYTF.

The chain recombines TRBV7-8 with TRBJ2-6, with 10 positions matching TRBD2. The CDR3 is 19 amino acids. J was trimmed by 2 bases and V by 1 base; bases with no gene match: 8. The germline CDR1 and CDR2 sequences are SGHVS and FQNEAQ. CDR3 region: CASSLEASGSSAGANVLTF. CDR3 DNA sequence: TGTGCCAGCAGCTTAGAGGCTAGCGGGAGCTCAGCTGGGGCCAACGTCCTGACTTTC.

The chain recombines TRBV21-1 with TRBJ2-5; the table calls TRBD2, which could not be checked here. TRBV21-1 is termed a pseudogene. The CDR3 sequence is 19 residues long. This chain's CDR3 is CASSKRVVEVSNYQETQYF. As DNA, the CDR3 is TGTGCCAGCAGCAAAAGAGTAGTCGAGGTTAGTAACTACCAAGAGACCCAGTACTTC.

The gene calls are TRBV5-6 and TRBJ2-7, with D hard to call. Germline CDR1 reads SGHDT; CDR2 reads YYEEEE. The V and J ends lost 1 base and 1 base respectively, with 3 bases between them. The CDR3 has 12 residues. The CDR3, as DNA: TGTGCCAGCAGCTTGTGGTCCTACGAGCAGTACTTC. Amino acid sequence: CASSLWSYEQYF. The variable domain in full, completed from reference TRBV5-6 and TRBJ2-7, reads DAGVTQSPTHLIKTRGQQVTLRCSPKSGHDTVSWYQQALGQGPQFIFQYYEEEERQRGNFPDRFSGHQFPNYSSELNVNALLLGDSALYLCASSLWSYEQYFGPGTRLTVT.

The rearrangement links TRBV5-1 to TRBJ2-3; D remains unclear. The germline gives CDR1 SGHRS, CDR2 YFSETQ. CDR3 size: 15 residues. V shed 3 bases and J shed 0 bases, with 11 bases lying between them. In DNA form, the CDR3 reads TGCGCCAGCAGCTCGGCCGACTCTAGCACAGATACGCAGTATTTT. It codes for CASSSADSSTDTQYF.

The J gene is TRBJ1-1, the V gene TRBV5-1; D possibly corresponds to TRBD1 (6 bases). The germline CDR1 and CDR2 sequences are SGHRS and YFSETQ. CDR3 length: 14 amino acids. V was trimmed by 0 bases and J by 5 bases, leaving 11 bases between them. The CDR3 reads CASSLEQGRTEAFF. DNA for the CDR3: TGCGCCAGCAGCTTGGAACAGGGAAGGACTGAAGCTTTCTTT.

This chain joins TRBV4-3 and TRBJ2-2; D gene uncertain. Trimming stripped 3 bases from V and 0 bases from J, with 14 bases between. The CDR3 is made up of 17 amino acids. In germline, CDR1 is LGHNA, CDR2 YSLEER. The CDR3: CASSHAQRTSNTGELFF. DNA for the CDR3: TGCGCCAGCAGCCACGCCCAGAGGACCTCGAACACCGGGGAGCTGTTTTTT.

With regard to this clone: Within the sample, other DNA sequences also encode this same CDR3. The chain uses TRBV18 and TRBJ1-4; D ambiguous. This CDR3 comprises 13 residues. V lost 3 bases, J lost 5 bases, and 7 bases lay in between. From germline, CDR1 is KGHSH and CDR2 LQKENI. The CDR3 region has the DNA TGTGCCAGCTCACCTGGGCTAAATGAAAAACTGTTTTTT. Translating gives CASSPGLNEKLFF.

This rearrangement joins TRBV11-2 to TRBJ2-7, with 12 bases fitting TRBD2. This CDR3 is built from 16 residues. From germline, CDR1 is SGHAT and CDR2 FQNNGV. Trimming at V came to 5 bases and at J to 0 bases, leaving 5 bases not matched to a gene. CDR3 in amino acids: CASSRLAGGLSYEQYF. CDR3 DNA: TGTGCCAGCAGCCGTCTAGCGGGAGGGCTCTCCTACGAGCAGTACTTC.

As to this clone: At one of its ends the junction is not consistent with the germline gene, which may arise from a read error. This chain's CDR3 is CASSSGTGGRDEQYF. The CDR3 nucleotides are TGTGCTAGCAGTTCCGGGACAGGGGGTCGGGACGAGCAGTACTTC. The V and J genes are TRBV7-7 and TRBJ2-7, with 11 positions matching TRBD1. The CDR3 consists of 15 residues. The V gene's germline CDR1 is SSHAT and CDR2 FNYEAQ (reference sequence).

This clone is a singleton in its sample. CDR3 DNA sequence: TGTGCCAGCTCCGGGACTAGCGGGAGTGGCACCGGGGAGCTGTTTTTT. It codes for CASSGTSGSGTGELFF. V is TRBV6-6 and J is TRBJ2-2; TRBD2 matches at 14 bases. Unmatched junction bases numbered 6, after V lost 8 bases and J lost 4 bases. This CDR3 spans 16 amino acids. Looked up from germline, CDR1 is MNHNY and CDR2 is SVGAGI (reference sequence).

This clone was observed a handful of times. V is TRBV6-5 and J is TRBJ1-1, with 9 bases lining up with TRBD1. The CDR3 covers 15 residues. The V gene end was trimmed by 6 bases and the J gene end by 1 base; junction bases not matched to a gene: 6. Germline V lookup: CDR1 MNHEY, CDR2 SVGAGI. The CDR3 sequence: CASREDRGWNTEAFF. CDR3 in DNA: TGTGCCAGCAGGGAGGACAGGGGCTGGAACACTGAAGCTTTCTTT.

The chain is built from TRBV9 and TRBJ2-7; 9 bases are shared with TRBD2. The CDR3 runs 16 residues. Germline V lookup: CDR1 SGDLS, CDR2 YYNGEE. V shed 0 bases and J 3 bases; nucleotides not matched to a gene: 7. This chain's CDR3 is CASSVGLAGSSYEQYF. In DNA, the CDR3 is TGTGCCAGCAGCGTAGGTCTAGCGGGAAGTAGCTACGAGCAGTACTTC.

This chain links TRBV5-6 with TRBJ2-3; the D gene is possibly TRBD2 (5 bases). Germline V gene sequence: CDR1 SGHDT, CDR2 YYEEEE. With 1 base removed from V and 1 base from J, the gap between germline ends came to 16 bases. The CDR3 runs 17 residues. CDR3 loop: CASSLRLPRTRTDTQYF. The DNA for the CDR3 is TGTGCCAGCAGCTTGCGTCTACCCCGGACTCGCACAGATACGCAGTATTTT. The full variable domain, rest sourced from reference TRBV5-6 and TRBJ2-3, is DAGVTQSPTHLIKTRGQQVTLRCSPKSGHDTVSWYQQALGQGPQFIFQYYEEEERQRGNFPDRFSGHQFPNYSSELNVNALLLGDSALYLCASSLRLPRTRTDTQYFGPGTRLTVL.